The rows below give T cell receptor beta chains drawn from one sample of a study of CD8+ T cells in alopecia areata. Data came from immunoSEQ multiplex PCR; TCRdb stores just in-frame clones and leaves some out. The sample holds about 180,000 clones; around half are singletons and the top ten take 10% to 14%. The source was CD8+ T cells sorted from blood, collected at week 24, from a patient treated with tofacitinib. The source is a human donor with alopecia areata. Both conserved end residues are part of each CDR3. D genes are given only for firm matches. Part of the rows lack a size; the others show once, few, many or a class for expanded clones.

TRBJ1-1	NA	TRBV30	few	CAWSSTGGRTEAFF	TGTGCCTGGAGTTCTACTGGAGGGCGAACTGAAGCTTTCTTT
TRBJ2-3	NA	TRBV4-3	few	CASSQYTTGTDTQYF	TGCGCCAGCAGCCAATATACTACAGGGACAGATACGCAGTATTTT
TRBJ2-7	NA	TRBV29-1	NA	CSVEDRASPTYEQYF	TGCAGCGTTGAAGATCGTGCCAGCCCAACCTACGAGCAGTACTTC
TRBJ1-5	NA	TRBV30	NA	CAWSVGGNQPQHF	TGTGCCTGGAGTGTGGGTGGCAATCAGCCCCAGCATTTT
TRBJ1-2	NA	TRBV27	NA	CASSLSYGEGYTF	TGTGCCAGCAGTTTATCTTACGGGGAGGGCTACACCTTC
TRBJ1-1	TRBD1	TRBV25-1	NA	CASSGTENTEAFF	TGTGCCAGCTCCGGGACAGAAAACACTGAAGCTTTCTTT
TRBJ2-2	NA	TRBV7-2	few	CASSQGDGELFF	TGTGCCAGCAGCCAGGGTGACGGGGAGCTGTTTTTT
TRBJ1-2	TRBD1	TRBV2	NA	CASIEDRGGYGYTF	TGTGCCAGCATTGAGGACAGGGGAGGCTATGGCTACACCTTC
TRBJ2-7	NA	TRBV27	NA	CASSLSDPMGEQYF	TGTGCCAGCAGTTTATCGGACCCGATGGGGGAGCAGTACTTC
TRBJ2-3	NA	TRBV7-2	NA	CASSPRRGVVPDTQYF	TGTGCCAGCAGCCCCCGCCGTGGGGTAGTCCCAGATACGCAGTATTTT
TRBJ1-1	NA	TRBV6-4	NA	CASSVRGVCLTEAFF	TGTGCCAGCAGTGTTCGCGGGGTTTGTTTAACTGAAGCTTTCTTT
TRBJ2-7	TRBD2	TRBV2	NA	CASSGLAGAYEQYF	TGTGCCAGCAGCGGACTAGCGGGGGCCTACGAGCAGTACTTC
TRBJ2-1	NA	TRBV7-8	few	CASSLDGPNNEQFF	TGTGCCAGCAGCTTAGATGGGCCCAACAATGAGCAGTTCTTC
TRBJ1-6	TRBD1	TRBV7-9	NA	CASSLTGDGSPLHF	TGTGCCAGCAGCTTAACAGGGGACGGTTCACCCCTCCACTTT
TRBJ2-6	NA	TRBV4-1	medium-sized	CASSQDGSSGANVLTF	TGCGCCAGCAGCCAAGATGGGAGCTCTGGGGCCAACGTCCTGACTTTC
TRBJ1-4	NA	TRBV4-3	NA	CASSPRPSQEKLFF	TGCGCCAGCAGCCCTCGACCTAGTCAAGAAAAACTGTTTTTT
TRBJ2-1	NA	TRBV9	NA	CASSEGRGYNEQFF	TGTGCCAGCAGCGAGGGGCGGGGATACAATGAGCAGTTCTTC
TRBJ2-1	NA	TRBV7-9	NA	CASSYLFDEQFF	TGTGCCAGCAGCTACCTCTTCGATGAGCAGTTCTTC
TRBJ1-1	NA	TRBV30	NA	CAWRPGNTEAFF	TGTGCCTGGAGACCGGGGAACACTGAAGCTTTCTTT
TRBJ1-5	NA	TRBV5-5	NA	CASSLAFTAGKQPQHF	TGTGCCAGCAGCTTGGCCTTCACGGCAGGGAAGCAGCCCCAGCATTTT
TRBJ1-2	NA	TRBV6-4	few	CASSEGTNYGYTF	TGTGCCAGCAGTGAGGGGACTAACTATGGCTACACCTTC
TRBJ2-7	NA	TRBV7-6	NA	CASSSEHLTGNYEQYF	TGTGCCAGCAGCTCGGAACACCTGACAGGCAACTACGAGCAGTACTTC
TRBJ2-1	TRBD1	TRBV30	few	CASGGNEQFF	TGTGCCTCAGGGGGCAATGAGCAGTTCTTC
TRBJ1-1	NA	TRBV9	NA	CASSVGGKRTEAFF	TGTGCCAGCAGCGTAGGTGGGAAGAGGACTGAAGCTTTCTTT
TRBJ2-2	NA	TRBV7-3	few	CASSRDRLTGELFF	TGTGCCAGCAGCCGAGACAGGCTCACCGGGGAGCTGTTTTTT
TRBJ2-7	NA	TRBV14	NA	CASSQENGYEQYF	TGTGCCAGCAGCCAAGAGAACGGCTACGAGCAGTACTTC
TRBJ1-5	NA	TRBV27	once	CASSEGGYNQPQHF	TGTGCCAGCAGTGAAGGGGGGTATAATCAGCCCCAGCATTTT
TRBJ1-4	NA	TRBV19	few	CASSGRPDGSEKLFF	TGTGCCAGTAGTGGCCGACCCGATGGGAGTGAAAAACTGTTTTTT
TRBJ2-7	NA	TRBV29-1	few	CSVLGGGRRPYEQYF	TGCAGCGTCTTGGGGGGAGGACGGCGACCCTACGAGCAGTACTTC
TRBJ1-5	TRBD1	TRBV2	once	CASRPGQGGNQPQHF	TGTGCCAGCAGGCCGGGACAGGGAGGCAATCAGCCCCAGCATTTT
TRBJ2-7	NA	TRBV10-2	NA	CASSSRDASYEQYF	TGCGCCAGCAGTTCCCGGGACGCCTCCTACGAGCAGTACTTC
TRBJ1-5	NA	TRBV15	NA	CATSRAGQSNQPQHF	TGTGCCACCAGCAGAGCGGGACAAAGCAATCAGCCCCAGCATTTT
TRBJ2-4	TRBD2	TRBV7-9	NA	CASSLELAGTKNIQYF	TGTGCCAGCAGCTTAGAACTAGCGGGGACAAAAAACATTCAGTACTTC
TRBJ1-5	NA	TRBV27	NA	CASSPGGQPQHF	TGTGCCAGCAGTCCGGGTGGCCAGCCCCAGCATTTT
TRBJ1-6	NA	TRBV29-1	NA	CSGECLNSPLHF	TGCAGCGGTGAGTGCCTCAATTCACCCCTCCACTTT
TRBJ2-2	NA	TRBV9	NA	CASSVPGELFF	TGTGCCAGCAGCGTACCCGGGGAGCTGTTTTTT
TRBJ1-1	NA	TRBV15	NA	CATSFIRTEAFF	TGTGCCACCAGCTTTATTCGGACTGAAGCTTTCTTT
TRBJ2-1	TRBD2	TRBV10-2	few	CASSASGGLNNEQFF	TGCGCCAGCAGTGCCAGCGGGGGGCTTAACAATGAGCAGTTCTTC
TRBJ2-4	TRBD2	TRBV7-8	NA	CASSPGLAGGYGNIQYF	TGTGCCAGCAGCCCCGGACTAGCGGGGGGGTATGGAAACATTCAGTACTTC
TRBJ1-5	NA	TRBV6-6	NA	CASKGFNQPQHF	TGTGCCAGCAAAGGTTTTAATCAGCCCCAGCATTTT
TRBJ1-1	NA	TRBV29-1	NA	CSVLWGTEAFF	TGCAGCGTTCTTTGGGGCACTGAAGCTTTCTTT
TRBJ2-1	TRBD2	TRBV4-2	NA	CASSQLLAGGYNEQFF	TGTGCCAGCAGCCAACTACTAGCGGGGGGGTACAATGAGCAGTTCTTC
TRBJ2-3	TRBD2	TRBV27	NA	CASSISAGSTDTQYF	TGTGCCAGCAGTATCTCAGCGGGGAGCACAGATACGCAGTATTTT
TRBJ2-2	NA	TRBV10-3	NA	CAIRITGELFF	TGTGCCATCAGAATCACCGGGGAGCTGTTTTTT
TRBJ2-4	TRBD1	TRBV7-7	NA	CASSPGTGDTQYF	TGTGCCAGCAGCCCCGGGACAGGGGACACTCAGTACTTC
TRBJ1-2	NA	TRBV29-1	NA	CSVRAKHSYGYTF	TGCAGCGTCCGAGCCAAACACAGCTATGGCTACACCTTC
TRBJ1-5	NA	TRBV5-6	NA	CASSLLRGSHSNDQPQHF	TGTGCCAGCAGCTTGTTACGGGGGAGTCACAGCAACGATCAGCCCCAGCATTTT
TRBJ1-1	TRBD1	TRBV29-1	NA	CSTRTGGTTEAFF	TGCAGCACAAGAACAGGGGGAACCACTGAAGCTTTCTTT
TRBJ1-1	NA	TRBV29-1	many	CSVVAYTEAFF	TGCAGCGTTGTTGCTTACACTGAAGCTTTCTTT
TRBJ2-7	TRBD1	TRBV30	NA	CAWSPGQGVYEQYF	TGTGCCTGGAGTCCTGGGCAGGGGGTTTACGAGCAGTACTTC